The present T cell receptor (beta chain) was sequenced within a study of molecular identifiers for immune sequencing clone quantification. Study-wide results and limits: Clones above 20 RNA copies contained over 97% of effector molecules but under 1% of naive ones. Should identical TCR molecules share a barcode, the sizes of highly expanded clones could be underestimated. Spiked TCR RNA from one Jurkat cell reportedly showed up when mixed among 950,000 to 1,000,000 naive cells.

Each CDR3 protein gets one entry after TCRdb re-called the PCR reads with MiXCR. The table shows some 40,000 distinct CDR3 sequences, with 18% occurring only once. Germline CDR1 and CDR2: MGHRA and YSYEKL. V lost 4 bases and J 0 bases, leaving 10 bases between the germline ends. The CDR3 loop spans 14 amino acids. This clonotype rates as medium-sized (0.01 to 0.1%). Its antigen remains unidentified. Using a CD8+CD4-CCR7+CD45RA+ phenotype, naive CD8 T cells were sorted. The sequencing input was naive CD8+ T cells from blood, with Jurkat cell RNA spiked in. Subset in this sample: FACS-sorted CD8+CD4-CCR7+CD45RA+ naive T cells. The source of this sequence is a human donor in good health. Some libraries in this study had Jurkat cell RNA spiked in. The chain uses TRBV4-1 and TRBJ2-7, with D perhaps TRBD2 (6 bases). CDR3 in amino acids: CASSPGLGSYEQYF. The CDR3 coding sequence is TGCGCCAGCAGCCCGGGACTGGGCTCCTACGAGCAGTACTTC.